These 2 T cell receptor beta chains came from one sample sequenced in a study of shared clonotypes between healthy human individuals. Here immunoSEQ multiplex PCR was the method, and the copy in TCRdb shows in-frame clones only, minus some. The sample consists of millions of clones, 90% to 95% of them appearing once. Material for sequencing was naive CD4+ T cells sorted from blood. Noted subset: CD45RA+ positively selected. The receptor source for this set is a man aged 18 to 30 in good health.

The chain joins TRBV11-2 to TRBJ2-5; 7 nucleotides line up with TRBD2. CDR3 size: 14 residues. Per germline, CDR1 SGHAT and CDR2 FQNNGV. Losses at the gene ends were 5 bases for V and 5 bases for J; bases not matched to a gene: 8. CDR3 nucleotide sequence: TGTGCCAGCAGCAGAGGGAGGGTGACCGAGACCCAGTACTTC. Amino acid sequence: CASSRGRVTETQYF.

The CDR3 reads CASSQSGIAGGATYEQYF. The CDR3 DNA is TGCGCCAGCAGTCAATCGGGGATAGCGGGAGGTGCGACCTACGAGCAGTACTTC. The chain employs TRBV23-1 and TRBJ2-7, with 10 bases matching TRBD2. TRBV23-1 is an ORF; its function is uncertain. CDR3 length equals 18 residues. V gave up 0 bases and J gave up 2 bases; unmatched junction bases: 10.